Listed below are T cell receptor beta chains from one sample, sequenced in a study of cytomegalovirus exposure and HLA in healthy donors. Sequencing used immunoSEQ multiplex PCR; TCRdb keeps in-frame clones, though not all of them. This sample has roughly 130,000 clones, with less than 75% found just once. The specimen sequenced was PBMCs. Receptors originate from a middle-aged woman in good health and CMV-seropositive. Both conserved end residues are part of each CDR3. Each record gives: V gene, J gene, clone size, D gene, CDR3 DNA, CDR3 protein. D genes are given only for firm matches. Clone size is given for some rows only: seen once, a few or many times, or a class if the clone is expanded.

TRBV5-6	TRBJ2-6	NA	NA	TGTGCCAGCAGCTTCAAGGGGCCAGGGGCCAACGTCCTGACTTTC	CASSFKGPGANVLTF
TRBV7-2	TRBJ2-7	NA	TRBD2	TGTGCCAGCAGCGATGGGACTAGCTACGAGCAGTACTTC	CASSDGTSYEQYF
TRBV10-1	TRBJ1-6	NA	NA	TGCGCCAGCAGTGAAGGCAGAGGTACCCTCCACTTT	CASSEGRGTLHF
TRBV5-1	TRBJ2-3	NA	TRBD1	TGCGCCAGCAGCTTACGGACAGGTACCAGCACAGATACGCAGTATTTT	CASSLRTGTSTDTQYF
TRBV5-4	TRBJ2-4	NA	TRBD1	TGTGCCAGCAGCTTGGCGCAGGGGGCAGGCATTCAGTACTTC	CASSLAQGAGIQYF
TRBV18	TRBJ1-1	NA	TRBD1	TGTGCCAGCTCACCAACAGGGGGTGGGGACACTGAAGCTTTCTTT	CASSPTGGGDTEAFF
TRBV27	TRBJ1-4	NA	TRBD1	TGTGCCAGCAGTTCCCGGGACAGGGGAATAAAACTGTTTTTT	CASSSRDRGIKLFF
TRBV28	TRBJ2-7	once	NA	TGTGCCAGCAGACTTTCAGGGAGGTTCTCCTACGAGCAGTACTTC	CASRLSGRFSYEQYF
TRBV5-4	TRBJ1-2	NA	NA	TGTGCCAGCAGCTTGGGACTGAATGGCTACACCTTC	CASSLGLNGYTF
TRBV7-2	TRBJ1-5	NA	NA	TGTGCCAGCAGCCGGGGCGGCAGGGGCCAGCCCCAGCATTTT	CASSRGGRGQPQHF
TRBV7-9	TRBJ2-7	NA	NA	TGTGCCAGCAGCCCACCGGGAGTAGCGCCCGAGCAGTACTTC	CASSPPGVAPEQYF
TRBV28	TRBJ2-5	NA	TRBD2	TGTGCCAGCAGGGTCGGGGGGGCCCAGGGGAAAGAGACCCAGTACTTC	CASRVGGAQGKETQYF
TRBV23-1	TRBJ1-1	NA	TRBD1	TGCGCCAGCAGTCAAGGGCAGGGGGTGGACACTGAAGCTTTCTTT	CASSQGQGVDTEAFF
TRBV30	TRBJ1-2	NA	NA	TGTGCCTGGAGTGTACCTCCAGGGTGGAGGGACTACACCTTC	CAWSVPPGWRDYTF
TRBV18	TRBJ2-3	NA	TRBD2	TGTGCCAGCTCACTTATAGCGGGGCCTAGCACAGATACGCAGTATTTT	CASSLIAGPSTDTQYF
TRBV7-2	TRBJ2-1	few	TRBD1	TGTGCCAGCGGACAGGGGGAACCCTACAATGAGCAGTTCTTC	CASGQGEPYNEQFF
TRBV9	TRBJ1-2	NA	NA	TGTGCCAGCAGCGTTGGTGGACTAGCTAACTATGGCTACACCTTC	CASSVGGLANYGYTF
TRBV19	TRBJ1-1	NA	NA	TGTGCCAGTAACTGGGAGATGAACACTGAAGCTTTCTTT	CASNWEMNTEAFF
TRBV4-1	TRBJ2-7	NA	TRBD2	TGCGCCAGCAGACCTCTAGCGGGGGTGTTTGAGCAGTACTTC	CASRPLAGVFEQYF
TRBV30	TRBJ2-2	NA	TRBD2	TGTGCCTGGACCCGGGGGGGCACCGGGGAGCTGTTTTTT	CAWTRGGTGELFF
TRBV11-1	TRBJ1-1	few	NA	TGTGCCAGCAGCTTAGGACATATGGCCGGGGTTCGGAACACTGAAGCTTTCTTT	CASSLGHMAGVRNTEAFF
TRBV9	TRBJ2-7	few	TRBD2	TGTGCCAGCAGCGTAGATCGAGCGGGGGCCTACGAGCAGTACTTC	CASSVDRAGAYEQYF
TRBV9	TRBJ2-1	NA	TRBD2	TGTGCCAGCAGCGTAGTGCCTAGCGGGAGTGGTCCCTACAATGAGCAGTTCTTC	CASSVVPSGSGPYNEQFF
TRBV28	TRBJ1-1	NA	NA	TGTGCCAGCAGGCCTTTGGGCTCGGTGGCTGAAGCTTTCTTT	CASRPLGSVAEAFF
TRBV7-8	TRBJ2-7	NA	NA	TGTGCCAGCAGCCCGGGATTGACAGGTACCTACGAGCAGTACTTC	CASSPGLTGTYEQYF
TRBV9	TRBJ2-2	NA	NA	TGTGCCAGCAGCGCCGGACACGCCTCGAACACCGGGGAGCTGTTTTTT	CASSAGHASNTGELFF
TRBV5-5	TRBJ2-1	few	NA	TGTGCCAGCAGCTCCTGGCGGCGTGAGCAGTTCTTC	CASSSWRREQFF
TRBV27	TRBJ2-3	NA	TRBD2	TGTGCCAGCAGTGGCCGTAATCTAGCGGGGGGGTCTAGCGCAGATACGCAGTATTTT	CASSGRNLAGGSSADTQYF
TRBV7-2	TRBJ2-7	NA	TRBD1	TGTGCCAGCAGCGGATACAGGGGGCCCTACGAGCAGTACTTC	CASSGYRGPYEQYF
TRBV11-2	TRBJ2-1	NA	NA	TGTGCCAGCAGCTTAGAGGGGGGTTGGGTAGATCATGAGCAGTTCTTC	CASSLEGGWVDHEQFF
TRBV5-1	TRBJ1-6	NA	NA	TGCGCCAGCAGCTTGGACTCCGTGGACTACTCACCCCTCCACTTT	CASSLDSVDYSPLHF
TRBV6-5	TRBJ1-2	NA	NA	TGTGCCAGCAGTTATTCGGACAGCTATGGCTACACCTTC	CASSYSDSYGYTF
TRBV5-4	TRBJ2-7	few	TRBD2	TGTGCCAGCAGCCCTGGGGGCGGGAGGGCCACCTACGAGCAGTACTTC	CASSPGGGRATYEQYF
TRBV4-2	TRBJ2-1	NA	NA	TGTGCCAGCAGCCAAGGCACACTAGGCTTCAGCTCCTACAATGAGCAGTTCTTC	CASSQGTLGFSSYNEQFF
TRBV2	TRBJ2-1	NA	NA	TGTGCCAGCAGGGAGGAGATGCCCTACAATGAGCAGTTCTTC	CASREEMPYNEQFF
TRBV7-9	TRBJ2-7	NA	TRBD1	TGTGCCAGCAGCTCCCGTGGGACAGGGGAGGGGGAGCAGTACTTC	CASSSRGTGEGEQYF
TRBV10-3	TRBJ1-2	NA	TRBD1	TGTGCCATCAGTGAGTCGGGGACAGCAAACTATGGCTACACCTTC	CAISESGTANYGYTF
TRBV27	TRBJ1-1	few	TRBD1	TGTGCCAGCAGTTTATCCTCAGGGGGATATAACACTGAAGCTTTCTTT	CASSLSSGGYNTEAFF
TRBV27	TRBJ2-1	NA	NA	TGTGCCAGCAGTACCAGGTTTTTAAGCTCCTACAATGAGCAGTTCTTC	CASSTRFLSSYNEQFF
TRBV7-2	TRBJ2-1	NA	TRBD2	TGTGCCAGCAGTATAGGGGTTAGCGGGAGGCGGCAGTACAATGAGCAGTTCTTC	CASSIGVSGRRQYNEQFF
TRBV6-5	TRBJ1-2	NA	TRBD1	TGTGCCAGCATGGGGGTAACAGGGGGTATTTATGGCTACACCTTC	CASMGVTGGIYGYTF
TRBV10-1	TRBJ1-3	NA	NA	TGCGCCAGCAGTGAGTCCTCGACGGGGGCTGGAAACACCATATATTTT	CASSESSTGAGNTIYF
TRBV6-5	TRBJ2-2	few	TRBD2	TGTGCCAGCAGGCGGGAGACTAACACCGGGGAGCTGTTTTTT	CASRRETNTGELFF
TRBV27	TRBJ1-3	NA	TRBD1	TGTGCCAGCAGCCTACAGGGGGCCGGTGGAAACACCATATATTTT	CASSLQGAGGNTIYF
TRBV2	TRBJ2-1	NA	NA	TGTGCCAGCAGAGGACTCGAGCAGTTCTTC	CASRGLEQFF
TRBV5-1	TRBJ1-1	NA	NA	TGCGCCAGCAGCTTAACTACAGGGAACACTGAAGCTTTCTTT	CASSLTTGNTEAFF
TRBV4-2	TRBJ1-5	NA	NA	TGTGCCAGCAGCCATGACGCGGCCCGGTTTCAGCCCCAGCATTTT	CASSHDAARFQPQHF
TRBV30	TRBJ2-3	once	TRBD2	TGTGCCTGGAGCCTAGCGGGAGGATCCACAGATACGCAGTATTTT	CAWSLAGGSTDTQYF
TRBV5-1	TRBJ1-2	NA	TRBD1	TGCGCCAGCACGACAGGGGACCGCTATGGCTACACCTTC	CASTTGDRYGYTF
TRBV19	TRBJ1-2	NA	TRBD1	TGTGCCAGTAGTATCGGACAGGGGACGGGCTACACCTTC	CASSIGQGTGYTF